These 13 T cell receptor beta chains originate from one sample sequenced in a study of regulatory T cells in long-lasting Graves disease (dated by TCRdb to the early 2020s). The receptor library was made with multiplex PCR. Sequencing was performed on an Illumina HiSeq 4000. TCR beta libraries were built with iRepertoire HTBI primers and Arm-PCR amplification of CDR3 regions. TCRdb itself trimmed the public reads at Q25 with fastp, ran MiXCR and retained productive beta chains. CDR3 protein sequences are deduplicated, and each keeps its most common genes and DNA. This sample lists 700,000 or so distinct CDR3 sequences; around 30% were detected once. Together, the top ten hold 40% to 50% of the sample. The meaning of the sample's time point label: persistent/refractory GD, antithyroid drugs over 5 years with positive TRAb. RNA was extracted from PBMCs in TRIzol for both TCR sequencing and RNA sequencing.

Sequencing was performed on peripheral blood mononuclear cells (PBMCs), taken when the disease was refractory, from a patient treated with antithyroid drugs. These receptors were collected from a female donor with Graves disease.

In this sample, this clonotype turned up a few times. V gene TRBV7-9 combines with J gene TRBJ2-5, with 12 bases identical to TRBD2. V was clipped by 5 bases and J by 1 base; unmatched bases: 11. The germline V gene encodes CDR1 SEHNR and CDR2 FQNEAQ (reference sequence). The CDR3 is 18 amino acids. The CDR3 coding sequence is TGTGCCAGCAGCCCCCTAGCGGGAGGGCCAACGTTCCAAGAGACCCAGTACTTC. Translated: CASSPLAGGPTFQETQYF.

The V gene is TRBV11-3, the J gene TRBJ1-1; 10 positions match TRBD1. Germline V gene sequence: CDR1 SGHNT, CDR2 YENEEA. The CDR3 runs 14 residues. V lost 7 bases, J lost 4 bases, and 6 bases stayed unmatched. The CDR3 bases are TGTGCCAGCAAAACCGGGACAGGGGCCACTGAAGCTTTCTTT. Amino acid sequence: CASKTGTGATEAFF. Based on the CDR3 plus reference TRBV11-3 and TRBJ1-1, the full variable domain is EAGVVQSPRYKIIEKKQPVAFWCNPISGHNTLYWYLQNLGQGPELLIRYENEEAVDDSQLPKDRFSAERLKGVDSTLKIQPAELGDSAVYLCASKTGTGATEAFFGQGTRLTVV.

The chain joins TRBV5-1 to TRBJ1-1; maybe TRBD1 (5 bases). The length of the CDR3 is 15 residues. Germline V gives CDR1 SGHRS, CDR2 YFSETQ. Trimming stripped 4 bases from V and 0 bases from J, with 13 bases between. Here the CDR3 DNA reads TGCGCCAGCAGCGACCTAGGACAATTGAACACTGAAGCTTTCTTT. This gives the protein CASSDLGQLNTEAFF.

The table lists this clonotype with many counts. The chain is built from TRBV6-1 and TRBJ2-5; 8 bases align to TRBD2. V dropped 4 bases and J dropped 5; count of bases not matched to a gene: 9. There are 15 residues in the CDR3. Germline CDR1 is MNHNS and CDR2 is SASEGT. The CDR3 reads CASSGPGLEGETQYF. As DNA, the CDR3 is TGTGCCAGCAGTGGGCCGGGACTAGAAGGGGAGACCCAGTACTTC.

A few counts support this clonotype. V is TRBV7-9 and J is TRBJ1-1; D is unclear. This CDR3 contains 15 residues. In germline, CDR1 is SEHNR, CDR2 FQNEAQ (reference sequence). Trimming removed 1 base from V and 0 bases from J, with 9 bases in between. Written as DNA, the CDR3 is TGTGCCAGCAGCTTAGGGCAGCTTATGAACACTGAAGCTTTCTTT. Translated, it gives CASSLGQLMNTEAFF.

The chain recombines TRBV6-2 or TRBV6-3 with TRBJ1-3; D ambiguous. The germline CDR1 and CDR2 sequences are MNHEY and SVGEGT. V was clipped by 8 bases and J by 0 bases, with 11 bases between them. This CDR3 has 14 residues. The CDR3 nucleotides read TGTGCCAGCTCCCGACTCAGCTCTGGAAACACCATATATTTT. It specifies CASSRLSSGNTIYF.

The chain couples TRBV3-1 to TRBJ1-1; no clear D. Looked up from germline, CDR1 is LGHDT and CDR2 is YNNKEL (reference sequence). V was clipped by 4 bases and J by 10 bases, with 13 bases between them. The length of the CDR3 is 12 residues. The CDR3 bases are TGTGCCAGCAGCCTAAAAGCCGGCCCAGCTTTCTTT. Amino acid sequence: CASSLKAGPAFF.

This clonotype has ten or more counts. The chain couples TRBV2 to TRBJ2-5; D gene unclear. The germline V and J ends were trimmed by 2 bases and 4 bases, with 5 bases remaining between them. The CDR3 is 12 amino acids. The V gene's germline CDR1 is SNHLY and CDR2 FYNNEI. For the CDR3, the DNA is TGTGCCAGCAGTGAATGGGGAGAGACCCAGTACTTC. Translated: CASSEWGETQYF.

The chain is built from TRBV12-5 and TRBJ2-7; tentatively, D is TRBD1 (5 bases). The V gene's germline CDR1 is LGHNT and CDR2 FRNRAP. The CDR3 sequence is 12 residues long. With 1 base removed from V and 5 bases from J, the gap between germline ends came to 6 bases. The CDR3 spells CASGLGRDEQYF. CDR3 DNA sequence: TGTGCTAGTGGTTTGGGCAGGGACGAGCAGTACTTC.

This clonotype has just a few counts. The gene calls are TRBV5-1 and TRBJ1-2; D gene ambiguous. The CDR3 extends over 13 amino acids. CDR1 SGHRS and CDR2 YFSETQ come from the germline V gene. Trimming took 0 bases from V and 8 from J, leaving 11 bases between them. The CDR3 loop is CASSLEGDGGYTF. The CDR3 DNA follows: TGCGCCAGCAGCTTGGAGGGAGACGGGGGCTACACCTTC.

This clonotype was seen more than once but under ten times. The chain combines TRBV28 with TRBJ1-1, with no clear D. V dropped 5 bases and J dropped 2 bases, with 12 bases sitting between them. Germline lookup yields CDR1 MDHEN and CDR2 SYDVKM. The CDR3 runs to 14 residues. CDR3 in amino acids: CASSLRSSNTEAFF. The CDR3 DNA reads as TGTGCCAGCAGTCTCCGGTCGTCTAACACTGAAGCTTTCTTT.

CDR3 DNA sequence: TGTGCCAGCAACCCGGGACTAGCCTACGAGCAGTACTTC. Residues: CASNPGLAYEQYF. This chain joins TRBV6-1 and TRBJ2-7; 8 nucleotides agree with TRBD2. The CDR3 extends over 13 amino acids. Per germline, CDR1 MNHNS and CDR2 SASEGT. The V and J ends lost 7 bases and 2 bases, in that order; junction bases with no gene match: 4.

This clonotype has a handful of counts. The chain has TRBV7-2 and TRBJ2-2, with D maybe TRBD2 (6 bases). V lost 4 bases to trimming and J lost 5 bases, with 14 bases between them. The CDR3 contains 15 residues. Germline V CDR1 and CDR2: SGHTA, FQGNSA. CDR3 sequence: CASSSIGGTTGELFF. CDR3 nucleotide sequence: TGTGCCAGCAGCTCAATCGGGGGAACGACCGGGGAGCTGTTTTTT.